This record looks at one TCR beta chain sequence and its context. As yet, its antigen is unknown. These data originate in a study of T cell responses to AZD1222 COVID-19 vaccine. Study at large: Second-dose timings of about 4 or about 12 weeks were pooled. Points from the study as a whole: The reported proportion of spike-specific TCRs targeting unmutated variant regions was nearly half. Repertoire sampling happened only post peak T cell response. Two AZD1222 doses significantly raised spike-specific TCR breadth and depth over controls.

The V and J ends lost 4 bases and 3 bases, in that order; junction bases with no gene match: 3. This CDR3 has 14 amino acids. The germline CDR1 and CDR2 sequences are MNHEY and SVGEGT. Sequenced by immunoSEQ multiplex PCR; TCRdb stores in-frame clones only, minus some. Of 65,000 to 75,000 clones listed, 80% to 90% are singletons. This sequence originates from an adult in good health. The J gene is TRBJ2-7, the V gene TRBV6-2 or TRBV6-3, with 10 nucleotides matching TRBD1. The sequencing here drew on peripheral blood, taken on day 0 of AZD1222 vaccination. This chain's CDR3 is CASSWGQGSYEQYF. In nucleotides, the CDR3 is TGTGCCAGCAGTTGGGGACAGGGGAGCTACGAGCAGTACTTC.